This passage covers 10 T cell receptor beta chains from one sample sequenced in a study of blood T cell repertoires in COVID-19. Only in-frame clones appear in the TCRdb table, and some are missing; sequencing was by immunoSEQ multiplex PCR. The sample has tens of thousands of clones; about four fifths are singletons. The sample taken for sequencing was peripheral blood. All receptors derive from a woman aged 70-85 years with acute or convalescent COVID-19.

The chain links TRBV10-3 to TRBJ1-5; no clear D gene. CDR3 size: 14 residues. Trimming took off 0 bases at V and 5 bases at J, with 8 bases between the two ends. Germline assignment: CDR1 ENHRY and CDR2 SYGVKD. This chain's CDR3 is CAISESVGHQPQHF. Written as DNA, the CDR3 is TGTGCCATCAGTGAGTCGGTTGGGCATCAGCCCCAGCATTTT.

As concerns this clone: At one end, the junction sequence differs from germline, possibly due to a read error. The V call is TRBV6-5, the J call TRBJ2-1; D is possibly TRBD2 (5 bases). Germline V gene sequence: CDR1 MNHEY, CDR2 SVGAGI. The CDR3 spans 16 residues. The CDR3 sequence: CASSYFLGSSYNEQFF. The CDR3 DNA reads TGTGCCAGCAGCTACTTCCTAGGGAGCTCCTACAATGAGCAGTTCTTC.

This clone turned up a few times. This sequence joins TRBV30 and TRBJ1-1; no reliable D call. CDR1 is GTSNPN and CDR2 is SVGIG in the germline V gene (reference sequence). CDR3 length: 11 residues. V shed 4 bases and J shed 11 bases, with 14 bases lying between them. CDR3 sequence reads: CAWKRTRAAFF. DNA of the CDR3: TGTGCCTGGAAGCGGACCCGTGCGGCTTTCTTT.

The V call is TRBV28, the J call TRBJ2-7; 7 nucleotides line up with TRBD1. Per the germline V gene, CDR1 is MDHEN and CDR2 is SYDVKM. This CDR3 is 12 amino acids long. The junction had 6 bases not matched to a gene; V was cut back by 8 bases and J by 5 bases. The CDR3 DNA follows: TGTGCCAGCTGGACAGGTGTCCACGAGCAGTACTTC. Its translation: CASWTGVHEQYF.

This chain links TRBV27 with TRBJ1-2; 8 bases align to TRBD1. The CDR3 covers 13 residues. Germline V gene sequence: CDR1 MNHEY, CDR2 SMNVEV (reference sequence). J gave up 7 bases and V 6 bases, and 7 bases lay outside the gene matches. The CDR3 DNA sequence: TGTGCCAGCAGCCCCAGGGGGCAGGGTGGCTACACCTTC. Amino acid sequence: CASSPRGQGGYTF.

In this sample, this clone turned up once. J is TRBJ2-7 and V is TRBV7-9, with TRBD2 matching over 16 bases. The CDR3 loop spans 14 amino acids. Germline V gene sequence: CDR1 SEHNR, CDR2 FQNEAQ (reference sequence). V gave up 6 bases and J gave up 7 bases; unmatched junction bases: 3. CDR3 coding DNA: TGTGCCAGCAGGGGGACTAGCGGGAGGGGAGAGCAGTACTTC. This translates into CASRGTSGRGEQYF.

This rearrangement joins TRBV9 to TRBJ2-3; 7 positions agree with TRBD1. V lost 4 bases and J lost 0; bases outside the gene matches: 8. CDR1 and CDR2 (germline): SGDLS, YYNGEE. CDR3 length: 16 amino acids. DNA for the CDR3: TGTGCCAGCAGCCCGGACCGGGACAGAAGCACAGATACGCAGTATTTT. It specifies CASSPDRDRSTDTQYF.

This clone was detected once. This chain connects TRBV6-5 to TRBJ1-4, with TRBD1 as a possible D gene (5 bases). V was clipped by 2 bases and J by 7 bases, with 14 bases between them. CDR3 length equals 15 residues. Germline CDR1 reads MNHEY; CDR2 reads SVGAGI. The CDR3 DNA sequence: TGTGCCAGCAGTTACAGGGGCCGCGTACTTGAAAAACTGTTTTTT. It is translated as CASSYRGRVLEKLFF.

The CDR3 spells CASSLDRGNQPQHF. The CDR3, as DNA: TGTGCCAGCAGCCTGGACAGGGGGAATCAGCCCCAGCATTTT. The chain couples TRBV28 to TRBJ1-5; 10 nucleotides match TRBD1. The CDR3 is made up of 14 amino acids. V lost 6 bases to trimming and J lost 4 bases; unmatched junction nucleotides: 3. Per germline, CDR1 MDHEN and CDR2 SYDVKM.

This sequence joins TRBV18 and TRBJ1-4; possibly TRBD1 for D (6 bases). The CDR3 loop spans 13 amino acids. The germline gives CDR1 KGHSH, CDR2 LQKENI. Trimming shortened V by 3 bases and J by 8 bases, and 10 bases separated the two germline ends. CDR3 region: CASSPGRGEKLFF. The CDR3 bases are TGTGCCAGCTCACCCGGCAGGGGAGAAAAACTGTTTTTT. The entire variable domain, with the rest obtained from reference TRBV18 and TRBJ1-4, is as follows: NAGVMQNPRHLVRRRGQEARLRCSPMKGHSHVYWYRQLPEEGLKFMVYLQKENIIDESGMPKERFSAEFPKEGPSILRIQQVVRGDSAAYFCASSPGRGEKLFFGSGTQLSVL.